Presented here are 20 T cell receptor beta chains from one specimen sequenced in a study of somatic mutations in cytotoxic T cells in rheumatoid arthritis. Some clones are missing from TCRdb's copy, which holds only in-frame ones; the method was immunoSEQ multiplex PCR. This sample has about 30,000 clones, with roughly four fifths found just once. The sequencing input was CD8+ T cells sorted from blood. The receptor set was obtained from an adult with rheumatoid arthritis.

The chain combines TRBV4-1 with TRBJ2-1; a weak D match, TRBD2 (5 bases). The CDR3 extends over 14 amino acids. Looked up from germline, CDR1 is MGHRA and CDR2 is YSYEKL. The V gene lost 5 bases and the J gene lost 0 bases, with 8 bases spanning the gap. The CDR3 nucleotides read TGCGCCAGCAGCGCACGGGGCTCCTACAATGAGCAGTTCTTC. This sequence encodes CASSARGSYNEQFF.

The V call is TRBV7-6, the J call TRBJ2-1, with D maybe TRBD2 (7 bases). Germline V lookup: CDR1 SGHVS, CDR2 FNYEAQ. CDR3 length equals 15 residues. V shed 3 bases and J shed 0 bases, with 9 bases lying between them. In DNA, the CDR3 is TGTGCCAGCAGCTTTAGGGGGGGCTCCTACAATGAGCAGTTCTTC. Translated: CASSFRGGSYNEQFF.

This clone was observed a handful of times. This sequence joins TRBV5-1 and TRBJ2-5; D is undetermined. The germline V gene encodes CDR1 SGHRS and CDR2 YFSETQ. The CDR3 spans 14 residues. Trimming removed 2 bases from V and 0 bases from J, with 8 bases in between. CDR3 residues: CASSLLGYQETQYF. Written as DNA, the CDR3 is TGCGCCAGCAGCTTATTGGGATACCAAGAGACCCAGTACTTC.

The chain has TRBV19 and TRBJ1-1; D not certain. There are 11 residues in the CDR3. Germline assignment: CDR1 LNHDA and CDR2 SQIVND (reference sequence). The V end lost 7 bases, the J end lost 7 bases, and 10 bases lay between the germline ends. The CDR3: CASTNSVEAFF. The CDR3 DNA reads as TGTGCCAGTACTAACAGCGTTGAAGCTTTCTTT.

This clone was observed a few times. The chain combines TRBV19 with TRBJ1-1; TRBD1 might be the D (6 bases). Looked up from germline, CDR1 is LNHDA and CDR2 is SQIVND (reference sequence). Trimming removed 7 bases from V and 5 bases from J, with 14 bases in between. This CDR3 region has 13 residues. Here the CDR3 reads CASTLKGGTEAFF. The CDR3 DNA reads TGTGCCAGTACCCTGAAGGGGGGTACTGAAGCTTTCTTT.

This chain joins TRBV5-5 and TRBJ1-5; D unclear. This CDR3 is built from 14 residues. Between the trimmed V and J ends, which lost 4 bases and 0 bases, there was a span of 8 bases. Germline V gene data show CDR1 as SGHKS and CDR2 as YYEKEE (reference sequence). CDR3 sequence: CASSPEYSNQPQHF. CDR3 in DNA: TGTGCCAGCAGCCCTGAGTATAGCAATCAGCCCCAGCATTTT.

This chain uses TRBV4-3 with TRBJ2-5, with 11 positions matching TRBD2. There are 15 residues in the CDR3. The J segment lost 7 bases and the V segment lost 2 bases, leaving 6 bases of the junction unmatched. CDR1 LGHNA and CDR2 YSLEER come from the germline V gene. The CDR3 coding sequence is TGCGCCAGCAGCCAAACTAGCGGGGGTAAGGGGACCCAGTACTTC. The encoded protein is CASSQTSGGKGTQYF.

The chain joins TRBV11-1 to TRBJ1-3, with D unclear. V dropped 1 base and J dropped 0 bases, with 7 bases sitting between them. Looked up from germline, CDR1 is SGHAT and CDR2 is FQDESV (reference sequence). The CDR3 contains 15 residues. The CDR3 DNA reads TGTGCCAGCAGCTTAGGACACCCCTCTGGAAACACCATATATTTT. It codes for CASSLGHPSGNTIYF.

The rearrangement links TRBV27 to TRBJ1-5; a possible D gene is TRBD1 (5 bases). The V gene's germline CDR1 is MNHEY and CDR2 SMNVEV (reference sequence). Trimming pared 4 bases from V and 6 bases from J, leaving 19 bases between. The CDR3 extends over 16 amino acids. The CDR3 sequence is CASSSYLQGSGQPQHF. CDR3 DNA: TGTGCCAGCAGTTCATACCTTCAGGGTTCTGGTCAGCCCCAGCATTTT.

This chain connects TRBV23-1 to TRBJ2-2, with a weak D call TRBD1 (5 bases). TRBV23-1 is an ORF for which the function is uncertain. The CDR3 spans 19 residues. The germline V and J ends were trimmed by 0 bases and 9 bases, with 26 bases remaining between them. The CDR3 spells CASSQSLGRQGIASRELFF. CDR3 nucleotides: TGCGCCAGCAGTCAATCTCTCGGTAGGCAGGGCATAGCAAGCCGGGAGCTGTTTTTT.

The CDR3 nucleotides read TGTGCCAGCAGCCTCACAGGGGGGGAGGAGACCCAGTACTTC. Residues: CASSLTGGEETQYF. The J gene is TRBJ2-5, the V gene TRBV11-2; a weak D match, TRBD1 (8 bases). This CDR3 comprises 14 residues. Germline values: CDR1 SGHAT, CDR2 FQNNGV. V was shortened by 5 bases and J by 5 bases, with 15 bases between the two germline ends.

This clone was observed a few times. The chain combines TRBV27 with TRBJ2-7; D assignment may be TRBD1 or TRBD2 (5 bases each). Germline CDR1 reads MNHEY; CDR2 reads SMNVEV (reference sequence). The CDR3 sequence is 15 residues long. V was cut by 2 bases and J by 0 bases, with 11 bases left in between. The CDR3 nucleotides read TGTGCCAGCAGTTTACCGGGACGGATCTCCTACGAGCAGTACTTC. This encodes CASSLPGRISYEQYF.

The V call is TRBV19, the J call TRBJ1-1; D call uncertain. The V end lost 5 bases, the J end lost 8 bases, and 12 bases lay between the germline ends. This CDR3 contains 12 residues. Germline assignment: CDR1 LNHDA and CDR2 SQIVND (reference sequence). This CDR3 is CASSQTELEAFF. The CDR3 DNA reads as TGTGCCAGTAGTCAAACGGAGTTGGAAGCTTTCTTT.

This chain connects TRBV27 to TRBJ2-1, with TRBD1 as a possible D gene (7 bases). V lost 2 bases and J lost 2, with 13 bases in between. Germline V gene data show CDR1 as MNHEY and CDR2 as SMNVEV (reference sequence). The CDR3 is made up of 16 amino acids. CDR3 region: CASSLLAGGTYNEQFF. DNA of the CDR3: TGTGCCAGCAGTTTACTCGCAGGGGGGACCTACAATGAGCAGTTCTTC.

The genes are TRBV7-9 and TRBJ2-1, with no clear D. CDR3 length equals 13 residues. Per germline, CDR1 SEHNR and CDR2 FQNEAQ (reference sequence). The germline V and J ends were trimmed by 4 bases and 6 bases, with 10 bases remaining between them. CDR3 DNA: TGTGCCAGCAGCTCGGCGGTAGTCAATGAGCAGTTCTTC. Its protein is CASSSAVVNEQFF.

The V call is TRBV4-1, the J call TRBJ1-2; 9 positions agree with TRBD1. Looked up from germline, CDR1 is MGHRA and CDR2 is YSYEKL. The length of the CDR3 is 16 residues. V shed 3 bases and J 3 bases; nucleotides not matched to a gene: 8. This chain's CDR3 is CASSHPRDRAHYGYTF. The DNA for the CDR3 is TGCGCCAGCAGCCACCCCCGGGACAGGGCACACTATGGCTACACCTTC.

The chain employs TRBV11-2 and TRBJ2-3; 8 bases align to TRBD2. This CDR3 has 16 amino acids. The germline gives CDR1 SGHAT, CDR2 FQNNGV. Trimming took 1 base from V and 0 from J; bases not matched to a gene: 3. This CDR3 reads CASSLGAGVSTDTQYF. CDR3 in DNA: TGTGCCAGCAGCTTAGGAGCGGGGGTCAGCACAGATACGCAGTATTTT.

The chain recombines TRBV11-2 with TRBJ2-4; TRBD2 matches at 15 bases. The CDR3 totals 18 residues. Germline CDR1 reads SGHAT; CDR2 reads FQNNGV. V was pared by 6 bases and J by 2 bases, with 8 bases of the junction left unmatched. CDR3 coding DNA: TGTGCCAGCAGTCCCGGACTAGCGGGAGGGTGGTCCAAAAACATTCAGTACTTC. Translated, it gives CASSPGLAGGWSKNIQYF.

This chain connects TRBV27 to TRBJ2-3; D is perhaps TRBD2 (7 bases). The germline V gene has CDR1 MNHEY and CDR2 SMNVEV (reference sequence). The CDR3 length is 16 residues. Trimming stripped 4 bases from V and 2 bases from J, with 16 bases between. The CDR3, as DNA: TGTGCCAGCAGTTCCCTCCCGGGGGGCAACACAGATACGCAGTATTTT. Translation: CASSSLPGGNTDTQYF.

The chain recombines TRBV2 with TRBJ2-5; D unresolved. Trimming cost V 0 bases and J 2 bases, with 10 bases left between them. The CDR3 is 15 amino acids. Germline CDR1 is SNHLY and CDR2 is FYNNEI. The DNA of the CDR3 is TGTGCCAGCAGTGAAGCGGCTCTAACTCAAGAGACCCAGTACTTC. Translating gives CASSEAALTQETQYF.